This T cell receptor beta chain stems from a study of low-dose radiotherapy and immunotherapy resistance in tumors. Study information: Cohort 1 was treated with 0.5 Gy per fraction at 2-week intervals, amounting to 6.5 Gy overall. Intravenous administration to patients comprised nivolumab at 240 mg every two weeks and ipilimumab at 1 mg/kg every six weeks.

Both TCRalpha and TCRbeta chains were reverse transcribed with V-gene-specific primers. With a V-primer adapter and a constant-region primer, TCRs were amplified for about 20 PCR cycles. In vitro transcription served to amplify the isolated mRNA. TCRdb recomputed calls from the reads with MiXCR, one row per CDR3 protein. The data contain tens of thousands of distinct CDR3 sequences, more than 20% of them singletons. Time point noted: after trial treatment. This sample's treatment: LDRT plus nivolumab, ipilimumab, low-dose cyclophosphamide and aspirin (RACIN trial). Each patient who was eligible had an advanced solid tumor with no tumor-infiltrating lymphocytes. CDR3 length: 16 amino acids. The V end lost 0 bases, the J end lost 3 bases, and 15 bases lay between the germline ends. Germline V gives CDR1 DFQATT, CDR2 SNEGSKA (reference sequence).

This chain links TRBV20-1 with TRBJ1-5; D is uncertain. The specimen comprised PBMCs, sampled after low-dose radiotherapy plus immunotherapy. The source of this sequence is a female donor with ovarian cancer. The CDR3 spells CSARDGVGRDNQPQHF. CDR3 nucleotides: TGCAGTGCTAGAGATGGGGTAGGACGAGACAATCAGCCCCAGCATTTT.